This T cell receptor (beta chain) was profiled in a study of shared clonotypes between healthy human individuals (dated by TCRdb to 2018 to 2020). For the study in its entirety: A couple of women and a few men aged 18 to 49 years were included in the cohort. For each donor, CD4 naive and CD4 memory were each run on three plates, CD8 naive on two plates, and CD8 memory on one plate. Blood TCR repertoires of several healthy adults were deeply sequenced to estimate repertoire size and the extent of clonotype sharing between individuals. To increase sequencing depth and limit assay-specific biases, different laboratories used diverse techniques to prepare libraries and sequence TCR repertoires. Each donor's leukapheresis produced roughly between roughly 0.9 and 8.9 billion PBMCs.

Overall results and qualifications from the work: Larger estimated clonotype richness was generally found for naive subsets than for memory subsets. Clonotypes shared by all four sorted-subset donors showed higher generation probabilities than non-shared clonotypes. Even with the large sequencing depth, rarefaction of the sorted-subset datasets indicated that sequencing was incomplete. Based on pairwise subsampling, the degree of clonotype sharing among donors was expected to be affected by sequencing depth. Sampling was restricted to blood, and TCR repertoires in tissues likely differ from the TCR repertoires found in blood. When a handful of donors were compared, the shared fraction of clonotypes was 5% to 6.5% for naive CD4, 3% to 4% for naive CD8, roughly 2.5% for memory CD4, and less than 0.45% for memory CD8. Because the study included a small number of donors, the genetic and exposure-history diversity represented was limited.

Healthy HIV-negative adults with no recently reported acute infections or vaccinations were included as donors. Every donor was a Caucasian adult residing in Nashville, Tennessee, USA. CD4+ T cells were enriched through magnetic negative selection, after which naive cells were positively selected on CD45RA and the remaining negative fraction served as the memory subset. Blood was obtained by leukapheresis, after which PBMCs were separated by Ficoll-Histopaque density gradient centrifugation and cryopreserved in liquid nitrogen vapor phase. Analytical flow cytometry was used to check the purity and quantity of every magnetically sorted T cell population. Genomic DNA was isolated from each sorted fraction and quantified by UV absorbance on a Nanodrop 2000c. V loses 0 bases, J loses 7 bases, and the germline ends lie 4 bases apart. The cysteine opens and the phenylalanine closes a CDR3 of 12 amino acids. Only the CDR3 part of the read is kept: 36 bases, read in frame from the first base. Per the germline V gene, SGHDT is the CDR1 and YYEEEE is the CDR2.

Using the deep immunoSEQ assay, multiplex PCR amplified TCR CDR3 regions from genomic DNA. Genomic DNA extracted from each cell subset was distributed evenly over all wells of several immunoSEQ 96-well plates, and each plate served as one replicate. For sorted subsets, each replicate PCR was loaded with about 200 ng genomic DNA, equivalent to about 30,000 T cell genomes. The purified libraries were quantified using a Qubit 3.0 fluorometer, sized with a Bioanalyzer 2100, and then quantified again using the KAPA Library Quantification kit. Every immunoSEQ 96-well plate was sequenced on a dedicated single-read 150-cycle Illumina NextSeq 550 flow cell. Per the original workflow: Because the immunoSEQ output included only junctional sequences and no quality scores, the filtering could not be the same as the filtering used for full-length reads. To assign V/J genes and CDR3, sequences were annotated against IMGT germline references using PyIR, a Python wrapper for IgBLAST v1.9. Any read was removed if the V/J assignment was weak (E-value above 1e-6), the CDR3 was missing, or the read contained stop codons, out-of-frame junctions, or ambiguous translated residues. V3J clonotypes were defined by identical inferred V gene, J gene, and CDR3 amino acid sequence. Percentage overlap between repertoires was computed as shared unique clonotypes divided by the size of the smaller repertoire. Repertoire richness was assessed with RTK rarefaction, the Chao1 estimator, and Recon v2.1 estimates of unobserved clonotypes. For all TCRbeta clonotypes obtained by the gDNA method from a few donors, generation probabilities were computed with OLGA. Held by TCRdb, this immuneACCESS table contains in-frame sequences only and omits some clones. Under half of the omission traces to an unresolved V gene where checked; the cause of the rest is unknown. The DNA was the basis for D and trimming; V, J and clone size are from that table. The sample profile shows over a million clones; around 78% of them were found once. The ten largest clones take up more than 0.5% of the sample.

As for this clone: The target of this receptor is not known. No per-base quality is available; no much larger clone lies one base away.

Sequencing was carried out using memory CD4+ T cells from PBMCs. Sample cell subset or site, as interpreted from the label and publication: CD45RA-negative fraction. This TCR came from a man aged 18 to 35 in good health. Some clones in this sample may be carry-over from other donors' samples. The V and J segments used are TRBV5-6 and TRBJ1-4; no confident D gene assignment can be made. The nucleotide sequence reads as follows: TGTGCCAGCAGCTTGGGTCGTGAAAAACTGTTTTTT. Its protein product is CASSLGREKLFF.